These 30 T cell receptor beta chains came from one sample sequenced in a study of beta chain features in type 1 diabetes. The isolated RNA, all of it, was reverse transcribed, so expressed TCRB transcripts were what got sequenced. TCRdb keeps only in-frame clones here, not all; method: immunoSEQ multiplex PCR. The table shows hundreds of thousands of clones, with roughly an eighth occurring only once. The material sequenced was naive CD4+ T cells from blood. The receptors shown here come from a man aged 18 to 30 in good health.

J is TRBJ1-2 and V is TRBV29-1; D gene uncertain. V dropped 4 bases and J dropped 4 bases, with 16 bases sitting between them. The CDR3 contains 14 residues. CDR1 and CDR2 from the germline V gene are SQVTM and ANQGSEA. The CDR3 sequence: CSVVPRQAGYGYTF. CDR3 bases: TGCAGCGTTGTCCCCCGTCAGGCAGGCTATGGCTACACCTTC.

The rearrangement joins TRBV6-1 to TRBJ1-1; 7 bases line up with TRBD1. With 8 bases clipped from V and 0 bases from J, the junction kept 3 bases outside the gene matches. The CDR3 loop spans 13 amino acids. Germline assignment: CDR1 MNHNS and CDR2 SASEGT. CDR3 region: CASQGQLNTEAFF. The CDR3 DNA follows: TGTGCCAGCCAGGGACAGCTGAACACTGAAGCTTTCTTT.

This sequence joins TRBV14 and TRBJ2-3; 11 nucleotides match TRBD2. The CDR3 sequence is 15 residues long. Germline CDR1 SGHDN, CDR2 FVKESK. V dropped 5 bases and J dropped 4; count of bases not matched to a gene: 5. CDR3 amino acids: CASSRLAGISDTQYF. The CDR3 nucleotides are TGTGCCAGCAGCAGACTAGCGGGGATTTCAGATACGCAGTATTTT.

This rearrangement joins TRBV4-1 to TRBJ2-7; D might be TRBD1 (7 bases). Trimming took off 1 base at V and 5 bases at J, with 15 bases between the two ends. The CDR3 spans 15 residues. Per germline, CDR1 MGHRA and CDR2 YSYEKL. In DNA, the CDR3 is TGCGCCAGCAGCCAAGTTGGGCAGGGGGGCGACGAGCAGTACTTC. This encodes CASSQVGQGGDEQYF.

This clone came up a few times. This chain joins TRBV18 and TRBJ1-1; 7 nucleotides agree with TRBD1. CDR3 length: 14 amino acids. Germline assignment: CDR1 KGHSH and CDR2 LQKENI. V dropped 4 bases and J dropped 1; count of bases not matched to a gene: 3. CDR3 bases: TGTGCCAGCTCACGACGGACAGGGAACACTGAAGCTTTCTTT. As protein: CASSRRTGNTEAFF.

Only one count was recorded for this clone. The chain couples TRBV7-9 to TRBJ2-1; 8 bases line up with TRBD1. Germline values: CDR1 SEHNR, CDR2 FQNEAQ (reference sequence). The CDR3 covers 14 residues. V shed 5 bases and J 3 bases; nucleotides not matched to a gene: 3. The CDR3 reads CASSLGQVYNEQFF. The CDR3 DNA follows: TGTGCCAGCAGCCTGGGACAGGTCTACAATGAGCAGTTCTTC.

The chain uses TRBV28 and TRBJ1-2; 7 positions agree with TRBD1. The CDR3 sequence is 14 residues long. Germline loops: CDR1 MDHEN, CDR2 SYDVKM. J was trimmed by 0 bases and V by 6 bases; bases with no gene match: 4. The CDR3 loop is CASSLDRTNYGYTF. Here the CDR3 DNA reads TGTGCCAGCAGCTTGGACAGGACTAACTATGGCTACACCTTC.

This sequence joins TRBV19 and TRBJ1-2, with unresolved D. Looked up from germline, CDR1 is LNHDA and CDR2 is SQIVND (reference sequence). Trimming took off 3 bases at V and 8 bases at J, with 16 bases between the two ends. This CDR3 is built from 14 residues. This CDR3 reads CASSILAVPVGYTF. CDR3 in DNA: TGTGCCAGTAGTATTTTAGCCGTTCCCGTGGGCTACACCTTC.

The CDR3 DNA reads as TGTGCCAGCAGTGCCCCCGGGACAGCGAAACAAGAGACCCAGTACTTC. Its translation is CASSAPGTAKQETQYF. The chain recombines TRBV28 with TRBJ2-5; 7 bases map to TRBD1. This CDR3 contains 16 residues. Germline lookup yields CDR1 MDHEN and CDR2 SYDVKM. Unmatched junction bases numbered 11, after V lost 5 bases and J lost 2 bases.

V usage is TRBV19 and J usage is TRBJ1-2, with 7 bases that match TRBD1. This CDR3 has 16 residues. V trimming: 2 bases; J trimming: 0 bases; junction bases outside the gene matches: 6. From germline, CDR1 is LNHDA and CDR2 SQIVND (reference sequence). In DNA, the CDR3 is TGTGCCAGTAGTATACCAGGACAGGAAGCTAACTATGGCTACACCTTC. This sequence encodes CASSIPGQEANYGYTF.

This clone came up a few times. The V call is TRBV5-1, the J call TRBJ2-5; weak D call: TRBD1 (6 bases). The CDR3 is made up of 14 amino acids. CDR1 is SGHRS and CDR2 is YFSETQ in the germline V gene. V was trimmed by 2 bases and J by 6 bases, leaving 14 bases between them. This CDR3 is CASSLTTGLKTQYF. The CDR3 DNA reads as TGCGCCAGCAGCTTAACGACAGGATTGAAGACCCAGTACTTC.

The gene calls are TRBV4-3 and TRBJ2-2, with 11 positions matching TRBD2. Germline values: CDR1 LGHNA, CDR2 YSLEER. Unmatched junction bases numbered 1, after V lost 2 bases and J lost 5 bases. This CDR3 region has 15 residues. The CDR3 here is CASSQLAGGTGELFF. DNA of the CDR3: TGCGCCAGCAGCCAACTAGCGGGAGGTACCGGGGAGCTGTTTTTT.

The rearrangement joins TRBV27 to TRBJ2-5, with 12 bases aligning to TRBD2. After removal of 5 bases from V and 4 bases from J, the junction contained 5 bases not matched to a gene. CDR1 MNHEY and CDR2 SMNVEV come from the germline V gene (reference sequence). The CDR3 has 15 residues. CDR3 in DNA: TGTGCCAGCAGTCCCGGACTAGCGGGAAGAGAGACCCAGTACTTC. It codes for CASSPGLAGRETQYF.

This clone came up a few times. CDR3 in DNA: TGTGCCAGCAGTGAATATAAGTCCGCTCAAACCGGGGCCTACGAGCAGTACTTC. This encodes CASSEYKSAQTGAYEQYF. The chain carries TRBV25-1 and TRBJ2-7; a possible D gene is TRBD2 (5 bases). The CDR3 has 18 amino acids. V lost 0 bases to trimming and J lost 2 bases, with 20 bases between them. The V gene's germline CDR1 is MGHDK and CDR2 SYGVNS.

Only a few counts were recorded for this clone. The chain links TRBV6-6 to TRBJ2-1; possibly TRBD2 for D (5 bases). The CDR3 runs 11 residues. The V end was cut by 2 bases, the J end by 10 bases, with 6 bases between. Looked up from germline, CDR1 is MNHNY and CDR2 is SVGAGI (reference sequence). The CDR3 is CASSYRREQFF. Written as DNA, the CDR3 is TGTGCCAGCAGTTACCGGAGGGAGCAGTTCTTC.

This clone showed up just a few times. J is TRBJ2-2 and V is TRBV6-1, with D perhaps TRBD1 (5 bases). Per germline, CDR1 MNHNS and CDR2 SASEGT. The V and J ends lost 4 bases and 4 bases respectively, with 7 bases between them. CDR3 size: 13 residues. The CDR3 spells CASSGQPTGELFF. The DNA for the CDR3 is TGTGCCAGCAGTGGACAGCCCACCGGGGAGCTGTTTTTT.

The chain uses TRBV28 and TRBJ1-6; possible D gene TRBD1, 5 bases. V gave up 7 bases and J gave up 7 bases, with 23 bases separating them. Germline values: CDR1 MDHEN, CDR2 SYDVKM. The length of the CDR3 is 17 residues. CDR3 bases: TGTGCCAGCACCCCCGGGGGTGTTCGCAGGTTAAATTCACCCCTCCACTTT. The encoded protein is CASTPGGVRRLNSPLHF.

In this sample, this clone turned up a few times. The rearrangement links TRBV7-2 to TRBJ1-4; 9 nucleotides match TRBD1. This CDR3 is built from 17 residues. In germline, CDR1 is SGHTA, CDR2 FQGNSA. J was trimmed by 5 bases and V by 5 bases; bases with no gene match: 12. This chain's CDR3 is CASSRGLTGTGNEKLFF. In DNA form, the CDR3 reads TGTGCCAGCAGCCGCGGTTTAACCGGGACAGGGAATGAAAAACTGTTTTTT.

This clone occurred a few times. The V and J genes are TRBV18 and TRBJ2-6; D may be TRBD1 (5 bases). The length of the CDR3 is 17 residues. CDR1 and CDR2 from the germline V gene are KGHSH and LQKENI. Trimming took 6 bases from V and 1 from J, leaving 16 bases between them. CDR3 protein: CASSDFGAQSGANVLTF. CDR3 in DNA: TGTGCCAGCTCCGACTTTGGGGCGCAATCTGGGGCCAACGTCCTGACTTTC.

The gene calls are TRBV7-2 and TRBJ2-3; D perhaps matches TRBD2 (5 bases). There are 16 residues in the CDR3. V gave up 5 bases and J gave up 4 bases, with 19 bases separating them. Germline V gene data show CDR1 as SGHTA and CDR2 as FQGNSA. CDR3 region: CASSPRGGTWSDTQYF. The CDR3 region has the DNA TGTGCCAGCAGCCCGAGAGGAGGTACTTGGTCAGATACGCAGTATTTT. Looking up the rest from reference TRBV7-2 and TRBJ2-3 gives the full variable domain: GAGVSQSPSNKVTEKGKDVELRCDPISGHTALYWYRQSLGQGLEFLIYFQGNSAPDKSGLPSDRFSAERTGGSVSTLTIQRTQQEDSAVYLCASSPRGGTWSDTQYFGPGTRLTVL.

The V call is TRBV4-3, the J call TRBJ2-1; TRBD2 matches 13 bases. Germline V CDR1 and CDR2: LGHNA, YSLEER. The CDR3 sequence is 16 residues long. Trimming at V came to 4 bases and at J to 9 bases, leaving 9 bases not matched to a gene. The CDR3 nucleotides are TGCGCCAGCAGCCTTACACTAGCGGGAGGGCGGAGTGAGCAGTTCTTC. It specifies CASSLTLAGGRSEQFF.

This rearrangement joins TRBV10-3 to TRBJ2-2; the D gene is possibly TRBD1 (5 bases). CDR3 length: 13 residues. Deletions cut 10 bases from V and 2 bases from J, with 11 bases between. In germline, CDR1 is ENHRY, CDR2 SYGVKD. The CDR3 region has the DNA TGTGCCAACCAGGGTGTTAACACCGGGGAGCTGTTTTTT. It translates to CANQGVNTGELFF.

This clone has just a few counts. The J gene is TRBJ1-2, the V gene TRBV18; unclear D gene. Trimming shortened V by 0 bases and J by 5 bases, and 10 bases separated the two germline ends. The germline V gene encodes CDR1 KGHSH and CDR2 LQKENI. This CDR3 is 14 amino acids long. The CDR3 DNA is TGTGCCAGCTCACCACCACGGGGAGGGTATGGCTACACCTTC. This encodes CASSPPRGGYGYTF.

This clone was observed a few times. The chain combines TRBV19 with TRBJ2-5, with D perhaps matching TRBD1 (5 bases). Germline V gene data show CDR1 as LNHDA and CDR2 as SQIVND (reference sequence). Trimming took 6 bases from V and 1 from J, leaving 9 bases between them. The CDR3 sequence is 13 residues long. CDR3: CASSGQSQETQYF. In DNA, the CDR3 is TGTGCCAGTAGCGGACAATCCCAAGAGACCCAGTACTTC.

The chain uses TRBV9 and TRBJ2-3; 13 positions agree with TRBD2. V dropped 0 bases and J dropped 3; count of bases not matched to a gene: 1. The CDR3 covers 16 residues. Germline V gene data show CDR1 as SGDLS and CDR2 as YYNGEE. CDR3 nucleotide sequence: TGTGCCAGCAGCGTAGGGACTAGCGGGGGAACAGATACGCAGTATTTT. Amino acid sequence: CASSVGTSGGTDTQYF.

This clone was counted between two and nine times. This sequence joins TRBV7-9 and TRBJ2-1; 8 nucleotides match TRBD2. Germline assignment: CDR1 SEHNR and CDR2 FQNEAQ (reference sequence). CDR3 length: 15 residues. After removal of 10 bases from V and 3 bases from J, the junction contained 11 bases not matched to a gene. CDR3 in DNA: TGTGCCACCAACCTCCGAGCGGGAGACTACAATGAGCAGTTCTTC. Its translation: CATNLRAGDYNEQFF. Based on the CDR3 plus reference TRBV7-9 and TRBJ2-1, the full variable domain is DTGVSQNPRHKITKRGQNVTFRCDPISEHNRLYWYRQTLGQGPEFLTYFQNEAQLEKSRLLSDRFSAERPKGSFSTLEIQRTEQGDSAMYLCATNLRAGDYNEQFFGPGTRLTVL.

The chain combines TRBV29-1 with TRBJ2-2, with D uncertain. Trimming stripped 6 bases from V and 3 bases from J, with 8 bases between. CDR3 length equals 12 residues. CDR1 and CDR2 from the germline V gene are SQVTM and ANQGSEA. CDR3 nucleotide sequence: TGCAGCGTCTCTCTTTACACCGGGGAGCTGTTTTTT. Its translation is CSVSLYTGELFF.

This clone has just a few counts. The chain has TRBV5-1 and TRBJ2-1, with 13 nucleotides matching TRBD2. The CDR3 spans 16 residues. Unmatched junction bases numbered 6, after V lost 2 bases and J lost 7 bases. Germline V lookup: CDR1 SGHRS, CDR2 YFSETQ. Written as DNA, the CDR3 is TGCGCCAGCAGCTTCACTAGCGGGGGGGCCTTAAATGAGCAGTTCTTC. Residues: CASSFTSGGALNEQFF.

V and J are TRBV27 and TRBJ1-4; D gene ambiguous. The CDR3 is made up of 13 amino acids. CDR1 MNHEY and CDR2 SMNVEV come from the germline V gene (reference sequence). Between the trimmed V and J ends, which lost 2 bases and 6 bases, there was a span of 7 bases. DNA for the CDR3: TGTGCCAGCAGTTTAGGTCCAGATGAAAAACTGTTTTTT. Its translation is CASSLGPDEKLFF.

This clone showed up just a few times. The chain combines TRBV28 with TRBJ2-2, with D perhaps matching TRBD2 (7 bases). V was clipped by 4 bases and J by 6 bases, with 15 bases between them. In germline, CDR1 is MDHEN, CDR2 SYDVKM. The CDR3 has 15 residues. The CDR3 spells CASSSGGLIPGELFF. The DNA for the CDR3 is TGTGCCAGCAGTTCGGGGGGCTTAATCCCCGGGGAGCTGTTTTTT.